This TCR beta chain was sequenced in a study of blood T cell repertoires in COVID-19. For the study at large: Both acute and convalescent COVID-19 samples were obtained from the United States, Italy and Spain. From T cells, B-cell-depleted T cells, or PBMCs came the material, which was cDNA or gDNA.

V was pared by 4 bases and J by 7 bases, with 10 bases of the junction left unmatched. The CDR3 runs 16 residues. From germline, CDR1 is SGHAT and CDR2 FQNNGV. As handled by the study authors: Reference gene primer amplification gave estimated nucleated cell counts. Sequencing used immunoSEQ multiplex PCR; TCRdb keeps in-frame clones, though not all of them. The V and J calls and clone size are taken from that table; D and trimming were inferred from the DNA. The data contain 140,000 to 150,000 clones, nearly 90% of them singletons. The V call is TRBV11-2, the J call TRBJ2-1, with TRBD2 matching 10 bases. The sample consisted of peripheral blood. The clonotype was recovered from a man aged 65 to 85 with acute or convalescent COVID-19. The CDR3 loop is CASSYSSGSPGNEQFF. CDR3 in DNA: TGTGCCAGCAGCTATTCTAGCGGGAGCCCGGGGAATGAGCAGTTCTTC.